This entry features one TCR beta chain sequence. Its specific antigen is unknown. No qualities accompany the bases; no much larger clone lies one base away. Receptors were amplified or captured by the immunoSEQ multiplex PCR assay. Some 1.1 x 10^5 TCR templates per sample were assayed on the deep sequencing platform. Genomic DNA extracted from sorted T cells was used for TCRbeta CDR3 sequencing. Regarding the original processing steps: Clonal analysis of TCRbeta CDR3 data was done in the R programming language. Comparing unstimulated samples against CFSE-low samples taken after the reaction was how alloreactive CD4+ and CD8+ clones were defined. By matching sequences to the repertoires of sorted unstimulated Treg and non-Treg cells, each alloreactive CD4+ clone was assigned a regulatory or non-regulatory origin. The table comes from immuneACCESS by way of TCRdb, which keeps in-frame sequences with V and J called. Part of the clones is missing from these tables; in studies checked, under half for an unresolved V gene and the rest for unknown reasons. For V, J and clone size, that table is used; D and trimming come from the DNA. This sample has around 100,000 clones in its table, and more than 90% of those were observed once. Together, the top ten hold approximately 2.7% of the sample.

The sample comes from a study of siplizumab effects on memory and regulatory T cells (dated by TCRdb to the late 2010s). With respect to the entire study: The study examined how the anti-CD2 antibody siplizumab affects alloreactive T-cell subsets in allogeneic mixed lymphocyte reactions built from human PBMCs. Overall study outcomes, separate from this receptor: Unstimulated naive T cells appeared more diverse than memory T cells, and naive cells seemed to contribute substantially to the alloresponse. Because sequences at frequencies below about 10^-5 were poorly captured, only a minor fraction of alloreactive clones could be mapped back to unstimulated subsets. No functional confirmation was obtained for the suppressive function of proliferating Tregs from siplizumab cultures. Among mappable alloreactive CD4+ clones, the Treg-derived fraction averaged around 69% with siplizumab versus roughly 30% in control reactions. A naive or memory phenotype could not be assigned to roughly 80-97% of proliferating CD4+ or CD8+ clones. The cumulative frequency of alloreactive sequences that could be traced back to unstimulated CD4+ memory T cells was significantly reduced by siplizumab.

The CDR3, cysteine through phenylalanine, is 16 amino acids long. Only the CDR3 part of the read is kept: 48 bases, read in frame from the first base. A distance of 19 bases separates the germline ends of V and J, which lose 0 bases and 9 bases respectively. The germline V gene specifies SGDLS as CDR1 and YYNGEE as CDR2. Sorted unstimulated T cells and proliferating T cells recovered from mixed lymphocyte reactions underwent TCRbeta CDR3 sequencing. Fresh whole blood from around eleven HLA-typed healthy donors served as the source for isolating PBMCs. This sequence was found in a human donor in good health. Some clones in this sample may be carry-over from other donors' samples. The chain couples TRBV9 to TRBJ2-1, with no confident D gene call. Specimen: CD4+ T cells sorted from blood. The bases are TGTGCCAGCAGCGTAGTGGGCACCCCGGTGGTTGGTGAGCAGTTCTTC. Its translation reads: CASSVVGTPVVGEQFF.